Listed here are 16 T cell receptor beta chains from one sample, sequenced in a study of blood T cell repertoires in COVID-19. Here immunoSEQ multiplex PCR was the method, and the copy in TCRdb shows in-frame clones only, minus some. The table lists about 300,000 clones, just over 85% of them singletons. Material: PBMCs or T cells enriched from blood (not recorded which). These receptor sequences come from a man younger than 40 who had recovered from COVID-19.

CDR3 bases: TGTGCCACCCAGGGGGGTTTGGGCAATCAGCCCCAGCATTTT. Amino acids: CATQGGLGNQPQHF. The chain combines TRBV19 with TRBJ1-5, with 7 bases fitting TRBD1. Trimming cost V 10 bases and J 2 bases; bases outside gene matches: 8. The CDR3 covers 14 residues. Germline V gene sequence: CDR1 LNHDA, CDR2 SQIVND (reference sequence).

The chain carries TRBV10-2 and TRBJ2-7; 11 bases are a match to TRBD2. V shed 3 bases, J shed 4 bases, and the junction held 17 bases outside the gene matches. From germline, CDR1 is WSHSY and CDR2 SAAADI. This CDR3 is 19 amino acids long. The CDR3 region is CASSEVRLAGISPTYEQYF. In DNA form, the CDR3 reads TGCGCCAGCAGTGAAGTGAGACTAGCGGGAATCTCCCCCACTTACGAGCAGTACTTC.

The rearrangement links TRBV19 to TRBJ1-2, with D perhaps TRBD1 (6 bases). This CDR3 contains 13 residues. V was cut by 3 bases and J by 7 bases, with 12 bases left in between. Germline loops: CDR1 LNHDA, CDR2 SQIVND (reference sequence). The CDR3 coding sequence is TGTGCCAGTAGTATGAGACAGGTTGGTGGCTACACCTTC. It translates to CASSMRQVGGYTF.

The chain couples TRBV11-3 to TRBJ2-1; 7 bases map to TRBD2. This CDR3 is 18 amino acids long. The V segment lost 2 bases and the J segment 6 bases; nucleotides outside the gene matches: 16. CDR1 SGHNT and CDR2 YENEEA come from the germline V gene. As DNA, the CDR3 is TGTGCCAGCAGCTTAAAGTTGCTAGCGGTGCTTGTGGGCAATGAGCAGTTCTTC. Encoded protein: CASSLKLLAVLVGNEQFF.

The gene calls are TRBV29-1 and TRBJ2-1; D is perhaps TRBD1 (5 bases). V lost 6 bases and J lost 5, with 17 bases in between. CDR3 length equals 14 residues. CDR1 is SQVTM and CDR2 is ANQGSEA in the germline V gene. The CDR3 reads CSVRILDKNNEQFF. The CDR3, as DNA: TGCAGCGTCCGAATTTTGGACAAAAACAATGAGCAGTTCTTC.

The genes are TRBV7-2 and TRBJ1-2; D possibly corresponds to TRBD1 (5 bases). The CDR3 has 15 amino acids. V lost 5 bases and J 4 bases, leaving 17 bases between the germline ends. Looked up from germline, CDR1 is SGHTA and CDR2 is FQGNSA. CDR3 nucleotide sequence: TGTGCCAGCAGCCCGCCGACAGTTGAAGGCTATGGCTACACCTTC. Protein sequence: CASSPPTVEGYGYTF.

This clone was recorded only once. The chain is built from TRBV6-1 and TRBJ2-5; 9 bases line up with TRBD2. The germline V gene has CDR1 MNHNS and CDR2 SASEGT. This CDR3 has 16 amino acids. V was clipped by 1 base and J by 5 bases; unmatched bases: 8. This CDR3 is CASSEGSSGGGETQYF. The CDR3 region has the DNA TGTGCCAGCAGTGAAGGGAGTAGCGGGGGAGGGGAGACCCAGTACTTC.

The V call is TRBV5-1, the J call TRBJ2-1; the D gene is possibly TRBD2 (6 bases). The V gene's germline CDR1 is SGHRS and CDR2 YFSETQ. This CDR3 has 15 amino acids. V was pared by 3 bases and J by 8 bases, with 18 bases between. The CDR3 sequence is CASSSPSGDADEQFF. CDR3 sequence (DNA): TGCGCCAGCAGCTCCCCTTCGGGAGACGCCGATGAGCAGTTCTTC.

This chain links TRBV5-1 with TRBJ1-1; no definite D call. The CDR3 is 13 residues long. Germline lookup yields CDR1 SGHRS and CDR2 YFSETQ. With 0 bases removed from V and 4 bases from J, the gap between germline ends came to 7 bases. In nucleotides, the CDR3 is TGCGCCAGCAGCTTGGCCTTGTCCACTGAAGCTTTCTTT. Translation gives CASSLALSTEAFF.

This clone was seen a few times. V and J are TRBV27 and TRBJ2-5, with 11 bases matching TRBD2. Germline CDR1 and CDR2: MNHEY and SMNVEV (reference sequence). V shed 4 bases and J 7 bases; nucleotides not matched to a gene: 11. The CDR3 runs to 16 residues. The CDR3: CASSSTGTSGARTQYF. Here the CDR3 DNA reads TGTGCCAGCAGTTCAACCGGGACTAGCGGAGCGAGGACCCAGTACTTC.

This clone was found once. The CDR3 DNA follows: TGTGCCAGCACCCAGCCGTCTACCGGGGGGGAAAAACTGTTTTTT. Encoded protein: CASTQPSTGGEKLFF. The chain recombines TRBV28 with TRBJ1-4; D might be TRBD1 (5 bases). CDR3 length: 15 amino acids. Germline V gene data show CDR1 as MDHEN and CDR2 as SYDVKM. Trimming stripped 7 bases from V and 8 bases from J, with 20 bases between.

This chain links TRBV2 with TRBJ2-4; weak D call: TRBD1 (6 bases). CDR3 length: 13 residues. The germline gives CDR1 SNHLY, CDR2 FYNNEI. With 8 bases removed from V and 7 bases from J, the gap between germline ends came to 15 bases. The DNA for the CDR3 is TGTGCCAGCCTTGAATCAGGGGCTAACATTCAGTACTTC. Amino acid sequence: CASLESGANIQYF.

This chain connects TRBV23-1 to TRBJ1-5, with D perhaps TRBD1 (5 bases). TRBV23-1 is an ORF, with its function uncertain. This CDR3 region has 18 residues. The V and J ends lost 7 bases and 0 bases respectively, with 22 bases between them. CDR3 amino acids: CASIFFARGSYSNQPQHF. The CDR3 DNA sequence: TGCGCCAGCATTTTTTTTGCGCGGGGGAGCTATAGCAATCAGCCCCAGCATTTT.

The rearrangement links TRBV28 to TRBJ1-2, with 7 bases lining up with TRBD1. V was pared by 8 bases and J by 9 bases, with 9 bases of the junction left unmatched. Germline CDR1 reads MDHEN; CDR2 reads SYDVKM. The CDR3 contains 12 residues. The CDR3 DNA sequence: TGTGCCAGCGGCGATGACAGGGCTCGCTACACCTTC. It yields the protein CASGDDRARYTF.

The V and J genes are TRBV29-1 and TRBJ2-5, with 9 bases lining up with TRBD2. Losses at the gene ends were 2 bases for V and 4 bases for J; bases not matched to a gene: 8. CDR1 and CDR2 (germline): SQVTM, ANQGSEA. The CDR3 is 15 amino acids. CDR3 amino acids: CSVETTAGGRETQYF. Here the CDR3 DNA reads TGCAGCGTTGAAACCACAGCGGGGGGTCGAGAGACCCAGTACTTC.

This rearrangement joins TRBV2 to TRBJ2-7; TRBD2 is a possible D gene (5 bases). Trimming shortened V by 6 bases and J by 3 bases, and 15 bases separated the two germline ends. The CDR3 has 14 amino acids. Per the germline V gene, CDR1 is SNHLY and CDR2 is FYNNEI. The CDR3, as DNA: TGTGCCAGCAGGACCCACACCGGAGGCTACGAGCAGTACTTC. As protein: CASRTHTGGYEQYF.